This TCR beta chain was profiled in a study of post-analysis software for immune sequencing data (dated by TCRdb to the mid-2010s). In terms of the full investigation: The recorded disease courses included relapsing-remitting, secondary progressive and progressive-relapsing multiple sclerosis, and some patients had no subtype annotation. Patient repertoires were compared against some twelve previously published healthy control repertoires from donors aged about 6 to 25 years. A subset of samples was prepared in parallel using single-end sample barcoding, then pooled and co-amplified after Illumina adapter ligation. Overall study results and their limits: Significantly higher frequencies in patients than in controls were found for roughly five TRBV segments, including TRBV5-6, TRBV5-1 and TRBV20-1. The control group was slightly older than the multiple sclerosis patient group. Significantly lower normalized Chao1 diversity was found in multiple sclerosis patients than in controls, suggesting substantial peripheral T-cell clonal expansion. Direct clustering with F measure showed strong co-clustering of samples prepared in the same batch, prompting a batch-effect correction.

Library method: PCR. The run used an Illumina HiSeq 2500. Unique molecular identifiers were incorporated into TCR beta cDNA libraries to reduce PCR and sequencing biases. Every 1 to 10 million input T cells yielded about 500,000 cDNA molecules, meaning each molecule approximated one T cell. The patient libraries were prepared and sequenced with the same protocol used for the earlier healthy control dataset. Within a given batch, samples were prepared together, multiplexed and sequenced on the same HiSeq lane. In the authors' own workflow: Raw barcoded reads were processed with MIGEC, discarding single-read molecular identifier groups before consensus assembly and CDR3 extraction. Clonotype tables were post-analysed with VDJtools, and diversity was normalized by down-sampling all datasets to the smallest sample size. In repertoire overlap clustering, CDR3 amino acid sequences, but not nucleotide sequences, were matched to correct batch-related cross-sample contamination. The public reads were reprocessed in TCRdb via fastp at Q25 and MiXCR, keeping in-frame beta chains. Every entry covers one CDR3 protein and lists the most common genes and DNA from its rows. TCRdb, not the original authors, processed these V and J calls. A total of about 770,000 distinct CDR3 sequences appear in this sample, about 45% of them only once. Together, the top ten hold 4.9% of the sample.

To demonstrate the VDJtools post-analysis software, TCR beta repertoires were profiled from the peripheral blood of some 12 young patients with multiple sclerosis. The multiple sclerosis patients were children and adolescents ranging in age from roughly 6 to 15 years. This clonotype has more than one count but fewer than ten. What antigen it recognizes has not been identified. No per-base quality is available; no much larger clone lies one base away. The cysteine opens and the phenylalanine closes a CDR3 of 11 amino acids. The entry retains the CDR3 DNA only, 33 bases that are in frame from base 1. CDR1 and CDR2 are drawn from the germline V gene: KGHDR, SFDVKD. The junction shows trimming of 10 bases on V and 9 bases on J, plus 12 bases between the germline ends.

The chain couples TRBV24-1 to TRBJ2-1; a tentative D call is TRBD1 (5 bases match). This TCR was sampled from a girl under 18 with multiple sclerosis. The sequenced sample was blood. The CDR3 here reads CATSRGAEQFF. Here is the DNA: TGTGCCACGTCAAGGGGCGCTGAGCAGTTCTTC.